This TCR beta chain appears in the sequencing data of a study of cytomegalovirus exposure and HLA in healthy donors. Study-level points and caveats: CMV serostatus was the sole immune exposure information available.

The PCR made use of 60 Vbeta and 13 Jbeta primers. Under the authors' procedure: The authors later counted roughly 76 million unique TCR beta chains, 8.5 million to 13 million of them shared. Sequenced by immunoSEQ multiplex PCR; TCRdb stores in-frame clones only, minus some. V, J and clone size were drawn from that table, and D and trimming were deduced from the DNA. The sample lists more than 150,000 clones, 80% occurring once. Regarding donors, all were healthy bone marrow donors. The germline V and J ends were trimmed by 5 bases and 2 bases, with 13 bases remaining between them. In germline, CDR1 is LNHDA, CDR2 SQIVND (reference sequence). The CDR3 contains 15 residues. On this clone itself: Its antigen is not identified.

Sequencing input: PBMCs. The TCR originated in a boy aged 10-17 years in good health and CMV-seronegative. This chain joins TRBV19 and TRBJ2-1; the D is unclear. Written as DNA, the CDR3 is TGTGCCAGTAGTGATTCGCTAGTTCCCTACAATGAGCAGTTCTTC. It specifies CASSDSLVPYNEQFF. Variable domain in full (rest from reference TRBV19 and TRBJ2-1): DGGITQSPKYLFRKEGQNVTLSCEQNLNHDAMYWYRQDPGQGLRLIYYSQIVNDFQKGDIAEGYSVSREKKESFPLTVTSAQKNPTAFYLCASSDSLVPYNEQFFGPGTRLTVL.